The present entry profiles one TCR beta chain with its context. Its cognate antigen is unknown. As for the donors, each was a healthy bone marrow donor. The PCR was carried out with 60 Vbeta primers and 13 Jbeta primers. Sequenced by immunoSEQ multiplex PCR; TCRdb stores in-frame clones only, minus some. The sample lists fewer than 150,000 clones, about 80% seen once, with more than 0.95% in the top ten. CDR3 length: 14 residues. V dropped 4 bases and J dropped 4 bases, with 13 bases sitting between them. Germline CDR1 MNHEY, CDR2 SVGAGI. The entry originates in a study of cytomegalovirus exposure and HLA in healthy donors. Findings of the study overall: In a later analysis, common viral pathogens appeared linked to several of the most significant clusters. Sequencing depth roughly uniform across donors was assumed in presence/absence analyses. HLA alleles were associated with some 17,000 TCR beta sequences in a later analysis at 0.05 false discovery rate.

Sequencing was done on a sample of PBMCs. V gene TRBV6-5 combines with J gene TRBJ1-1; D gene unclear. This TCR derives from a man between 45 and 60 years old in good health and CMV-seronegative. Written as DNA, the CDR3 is TGTGCCAGCAGTTCGACGGCGGGTGCCACTGAAGCTTTCTTT. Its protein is CASSSTAGATEAFF.